The entry below describes one T cell receptor beta chain. Other DNA sequences of this sample code for an identical CDR3. As originally analysed: Quantification of nucleated cells was approximated via reference gene primer amplification. The repertoire was sequenced with immunoSEQ multiplex PCR; TCRdb's copy has only in-frame clones and lacks some. D and trimming were read from the DNA, whereas the V and J calls and clone size are those reported in that table. The sample lists roughly 190,000 clones; about 95% were seen once. These data come from a study of blood T cell repertoires in COVID-19. Study-wide context: Sample material is recorded as cDNA or gDNA derived from T cells, B-cell-depleted T cells, or PBMCs.

There are 13 residues in the CDR3. Germline CDR1 reads SGDLS; CDR2 reads YYNGEE. The ends were cut back, 0 bases at V and 0 bases at J, with 4 bases in the middle. The sequencing sample was made of peripheral blood. The receptor comes from a young man with COVID-19, enrolled during active disease. V gene TRBV9 combines with J gene TRBJ2-7; D remains unclear. The CDR3 reads CASSVDSSYEQYF. The CDR3 DNA sequence: TGTGCCAGCAGCGTAGACAGCTCCTACGAGCAGTACTTC.